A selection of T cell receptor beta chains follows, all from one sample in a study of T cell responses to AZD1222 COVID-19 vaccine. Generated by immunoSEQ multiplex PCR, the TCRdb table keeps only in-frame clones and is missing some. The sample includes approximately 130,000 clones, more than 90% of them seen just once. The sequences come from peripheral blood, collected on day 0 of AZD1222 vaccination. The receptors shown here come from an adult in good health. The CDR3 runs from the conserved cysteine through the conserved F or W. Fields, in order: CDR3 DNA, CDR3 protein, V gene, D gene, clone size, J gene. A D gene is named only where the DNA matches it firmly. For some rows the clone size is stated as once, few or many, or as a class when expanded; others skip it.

CDR3nt: TGCGCCAGCAGCATGCTCCAGGGCAGGAATGAAAAACTGTTTTTT
CDR3aa: CASSMLQGRNEKLFF
v_gene: TRBV5-1
d_gene: NA
abundance: NA
j_gene: TRBJ1-4

CDR3nt: TGTGCCAGTAGTGATAGATTCCCCGGCCCGGGCAATCAGCCCCAGCATTTT
CDR3aa: CASSDRFPGPGNQPQHF
v_gene: TRBV19
d_gene: NA
abundance: NA
j_gene: TRBJ1-5

CDR3nt: TGTGCCAGTAGTATAGGGACCCCGGGTACTGAAGCTTTCTTT
CDR3aa: CASSIGTPGTEAFF
v_gene: TRBV19
d_gene: NA
abundance: NA
j_gene: TRBJ1-1

CDR3nt: TGTGCCTGGGGGTATGGCTACACCTTC
CDR3aa: CAWGYGYTF
v_gene: TRBV30
d_gene: NA
abundance: NA
j_gene: TRBJ1-2

CDR3nt: TGTGCCAGCAGCTTAAGACGCGGTCTTAGCGGGGGGGAAGCAGATACGCAGTATTTT
CDR3aa: CASSLRRGLSGGEADTQYF
v_gene: TRBV7-8
d_gene: TRBD2
abundance: NA
j_gene: TRBJ2-3

CDR3nt: TGCGCCAGCAGCTTGGCCGTGTCGGGCACTGAAGCTTTCTTT
CDR3aa: CASSLAVSGTEAFF
v_gene: TRBV5-1
d_gene: NA
abundance: NA
j_gene: TRBJ1-1

CDR3nt: TGCGCCAGCAGCTTGTCAGGGGCAGCTGAAGCTTTCTTT
CDR3aa: CASSLSGAAEAFF
v_gene: TRBV5-1
d_gene: NA
abundance: NA
j_gene: TRBJ1-1

CDR3nt: TGCAGTGCTAGTAGCCGGGTTAGCTCCTACGAGCAGTACTTC
CDR3aa: CSASSRVSSYEQYF
v_gene: TRBV20-1
d_gene: NA
abundance: NA
j_gene: TRBJ2-7

CDR3nt: TGTGCCAGCAGCCAAGCCACTGAAGCTTTCTTT
CDR3aa: CASSQATEAFF
v_gene: TRBV3-1/TRBV3-2
d_gene: NA
abundance: NA
j_gene: TRBJ1-1

CDR3nt: TGTGCCAGCAGTTACTCAGTCGCCGAGCAGTACTTC
CDR3aa: CASSYSVAEQYF
v_gene: TRBV6-2/TRBV6-3
d_gene: NA
abundance: NA
j_gene: TRBJ2-7

CDR3nt: TGTGCCAGTAGTCCCGGTAATTCGGGGAATCAGCCCCAGCATTTT
CDR3aa: CASSPGNSGNQPQHF
v_gene: TRBV19
d_gene: NA
abundance: NA
j_gene: TRBJ1-5

CDR3nt: TGCGCCAGCAGCCAAGATCGGGTAGGACCCTACGAGCAGTACTTC
CDR3aa: CASSQDRVGPYEQYF
v_gene: TRBV4-1
d_gene: NA
abundance: NA
j_gene: TRBJ2-7

CDR3nt: TGTGCCAGCAGTCAGGACAGGGGGGCGAACACTGAAGCTTTCTTT
CDR3aa: CASSQDRGANTEAFF
v_gene: TRBV6-5
d_gene: TRBD1
abundance: NA
j_gene: TRBJ1-1

CDR3nt: TGTGCCAGCAGCTTGGACCACACAGATACGCAGTATTTT
CDR3aa: CASSLDHTDTQYF
v_gene: TRBV7-2
d_gene: NA
abundance: NA
j_gene: TRBJ2-3

CDR3nt: TGTGCCAGCAGGTCCTTCGGCAGGGTCGGAGAGACCCAGTACTTC
CDR3aa: CASRSFGRVGETQYF
v_gene: TRBV27
d_gene: NA
abundance: NA
j_gene: TRBJ2-5

CDR3nt: TGTGCCAGCAGCCTAGGCCGCTATGGCTACACCTTC
CDR3aa: CASSLGRYGYTF
v_gene: TRBV6-2/TRBV6-3
d_gene: NA
abundance: once
j_gene: TRBJ1-2

CDR3nt: TGCGCCAGCAGCCACAGGGTCGCCAATGAGCAGTTCTTC
CDR3aa: CASSHRVANEQFF
v_gene: TRBV4-3
d_gene: NA
abundance: NA
j_gene: TRBJ2-1

CDR3nt: TGTGCCAGCAGTTACTCTTCCTACGAGCAGTACTTC
CDR3aa: CASSYSSYEQYF
v_gene: TRBV6-2/TRBV6-3
d_gene: NA
abundance: NA
j_gene: TRBJ2-7

CDR3nt: TGTGCCAGCAGTACGACACCTTATGGCTACACCTTC
CDR3aa: CASSTTPYGYTF
v_gene: TRBV12-3/TRBV12-4
d_gene: NA
abundance: NA
j_gene: TRBJ1-2

CDR3nt: TGTGCCAGCAGCTTCTCTGGGTCGGGTCAGCCCCAGCATTTT
CDR3aa: CASSFSGSGQPQHF
v_gene: TRBV5-6
d_gene: NA
abundance: NA
j_gene: TRBJ1-5

CDR3nt: TGTGCCAGCGGCCGGGGACAGGAGAACTATGGCTACACCTTC
CDR3aa: CASGRGQENYGYTF
v_gene: TRBV5-6
d_gene: TRBD1
abundance: NA
j_gene: TRBJ1-2

CDR3nt: TGTGCCAGCAGGCGCCTATTAGGAAACACCATATATTTT
CDR3aa: CASRRLLGNTIYF
v_gene: TRBV6-5
d_gene: NA
abundance: NA
j_gene: TRBJ1-3

CDR3nt: TGTGCCAGCAGTTCCCGGGGCGGCGGGGTCTATGGCTACACCTTC
CDR3aa: CASSSRGGGVYGYTF
v_gene: TRBV27
d_gene: NA
abundance: NA
j_gene: TRBJ1-2

CDR3nt: TGTGCCAGCAGTTCCTCTTTGGTAGCGGGTACCGGGGAGCTGTTTTTT
CDR3aa: CASSSSLVAGTGELFF
v_gene: TRBV28
d_gene: TRBD2
abundance: NA
j_gene: TRBJ2-2

CDR3nt: TGTGCCAGCGCGGTCGCCCGAACACCCAACACTGAAGCTTTCTTT
CDR3aa: CASAVARTPNTEAFF
v_gene: TRBV6-5
d_gene: NA
abundance: NA
j_gene: TRBJ1-1

CDR3nt: TGTGCCAGCAGCTCGGAAAGCCTCGAGCAGTACTTC
CDR3aa: CASSSESLEQYF
v_gene: TRBV7-9
d_gene: NA
abundance: few
j_gene: TRBJ2-7

CDR3nt: TGCAGCGTTGAAGGACAGGGGGCGGCGAGGGACGTTTTCTTT
CDR3aa: CSVEGQGAARDVFF
v_gene: TRBV29-1
d_gene: TRBD1
abundance: NA
j_gene: TRBJ1-1

CDR3nt: TGTGCCAGCACGGGCCAGGGCGGTCAGCCCCAGCATTTT
CDR3aa: CASTGQGGQPQHF
v_gene: TRBV2
d_gene: NA
abundance: once
j_gene: TRBJ1-5

CDR3nt: TGTGCCAGCAGTTTGGGACCTGAAGCTTTCTTT
CDR3aa: CASSLGPEAFF
v_gene: TRBV25-1
d_gene: NA
abundance: NA
j_gene: TRBJ1-1

CDR3nt: TGCGCCAGCAGCTTGTTCGGATGGGAATTGAACACTGAAGCTTTCTTT
CDR3aa: CASSLFGWELNTEAFF
v_gene: TRBV5-1
d_gene: NA
abundance: NA
j_gene: TRBJ1-1

CDR3nt: TGTGCCAGTAGTGATAGACTAAGGGGGCAACGGTACAATGAGCAGTTCTTC
CDR3aa: CASSDRLRGQRYNEQFF
v_gene: TRBV19
d_gene: TRBD1
abundance: once
j_gene: TRBJ2-1

CDR3nt: TGTGCCAGCAGCCCCGACGGTCGCGTGCCAGGGGCCCTAAGTGGCTACACCTTC
CDR3aa: CASSPDGRVPGALSGYTF
v_gene: TRBV5-5
d_gene: NA
abundance: NA
j_gene: TRBJ1-2

CDR3nt: TGTGCCAGCAGTGAAGCCCCTAGGGGTGTTGGGAATCAGCCCCAGCATTTT
CDR3aa: CASSEAPRGVGNQPQHF
v_gene: TRBV2
d_gene: NA
abundance: NA
j_gene: TRBJ1-5

CDR3nt: TGCGCCAGCAGCCCCCCGCCTAGCGGACACTACAATGAGCAGTTCTTC
CDR3aa: CASSPPPSGHYNEQFF
v_gene: TRBV4-1
d_gene: TRBD2
abundance: NA
j_gene: TRBJ2-1

CDR3nt: TGTGCCAGCTCTCTAGGACTAGCGGGCGTTGCCGGGGAGCTGTTTTTT
CDR3aa: CASSLGLAGVAGELFF
v_gene: TRBV18
d_gene: TRBD2
abundance: NA
j_gene: TRBJ2-2

CDR3nt: TGTGCCAGCAGCGTAGGGGGCCCGGGGGACGACACCGGGGAGCTGTTTTTT
CDR3aa: CASSVGGPGDDTGELFF
v_gene: TRBV9
d_gene: NA
abundance: NA
j_gene: TRBJ2-2

CDR3nt: TGTGCCAGCACATCTAGGGGCGGCCAAGAGACCCAGTACTTC
CDR3aa: CASTSRGGQETQYF
v_gene: TRBV28
d_gene: NA
abundance: once
j_gene: TRBJ2-5

CDR3nt: TGTGCCAGCAGTGACTCGCGGAGTAGCAATCAGCCCCAGCATTTT
CDR3aa: CASSDSRSSNQPQHF
v_gene: TRBV6-4
d_gene: NA
abundance: NA
j_gene: TRBJ1-5

CDR3nt: TGTGCCAGCAGTAGGTCTATAGGGCAAGAGACCCAGTACTTC
CDR3aa: CASSRSIGQETQYF
v_gene: TRBV27
d_gene: NA
abundance: NA
j_gene: TRBJ2-5

CDR3nt: TGTGCCAGCAGTCTGGGCCCGGGGGACATTCAGTACTTC
CDR3aa: CASSLGPGDIQYF
v_gene: TRBV2
d_gene: NA
abundance: NA
j_gene: TRBJ2-4

CDR3nt: TGTGCCAGCAGCTCCTCCCCGATCCAGGCCACTGAAGCTTTCTTT
CDR3aa: CASSSSPIQATEAFF
v_gene: TRBV7-3
d_gene: NA
abundance: NA
j_gene: TRBJ1-1

CDR3nt: TGTGCCAGCAGCTTACAGGGGACCTCCTACGAGCAGTACTTC
CDR3aa: CASSLQGTSYEQYF
v_gene: TRBV11-1
d_gene: NA
abundance: NA
j_gene: TRBJ2-7

CDR3nt: TGTGCCAGCAGTCCCCCGGCGAACACTGAAGCTTTCTTT
CDR3aa: CASSPPANTEAFF
v_gene: TRBV7-2
d_gene: NA
abundance: once
j_gene: TRBJ1-1

CDR3nt: TGCAGCGTTGAACCAGGGGATACCTACGAGCAGTACTTC
CDR3aa: CSVEPGDTYEQYF
v_gene: TRBV29-1
d_gene: NA
abundance: NA
j_gene: TRBJ2-7

CDR3nt: TGTGCCACCGAAGTTCAGGGAGATCAGCCCCAGCATTTT
CDR3aa: CATEVQGDQPQHF
v_gene: TRBV19
d_gene: NA
abundance: few
j_gene: TRBJ1-5

CDR3nt: TGTGCCATCACACAGGGTTTGGGCTACACCTTC
CDR3aa: CAITQGLGYTF
v_gene: TRBV6-5
d_gene: NA
abundance: NA
j_gene: TRBJ1-2

CDR3nt: TGTGCCACCAGCAGAGAAGGGGCCGGGAGAGAGACCCAGTACTTC
CDR3aa: CATSREGAGRETQYF
v_gene: TRBV15
d_gene: NA
abundance: NA
j_gene: TRBJ2-5

CDR3nt: TGTGCCAGCAGCCCCCCTGACTTAGAGGCTAACTATGGCTACACCTTC
CDR3aa: CASSPPDLEANYGYTF
v_gene: TRBV3-1/TRBV3-2
d_gene: NA
abundance: NA
j_gene: TRBJ1-2

CDR3nt: TGTGCCAGCAGTGATCGGGGACTGGGACAAGAGACCCAGTACTTC
CDR3aa: CASSDRGLGQETQYF
v_gene: TRBV2
d_gene: NA
abundance: NA
j_gene: TRBJ2-5

CDR3nt: TGTGCCAGCAGTTACGGCGGGGTCATCTATGAGCAGTTCTTC
CDR3aa: CASSYGGVIYEQFF
v_gene: TRBV6-5
d_gene: NA
abundance: NA
j_gene: TRBJ2-1

CDR3nt: TGTGCCAGCAGTTTGAACCCCGGGACAGGGTCCTCTGGAAACACCATATATTTT
CDR3aa: CASSLNPGTGSSGNTIYF
v_gene: TRBV28
d_gene: TRBD1
abundance: NA
j_gene: TRBJ1-3

CDR3nt: TGTGCCTGGAGTGTACCATCTGGGGGTCGCTACACCTTC
CDR3aa: CAWSVPSGGRYTF
v_gene: TRBV30
d_gene: NA
abundance: NA
j_gene: TRBJ1-2